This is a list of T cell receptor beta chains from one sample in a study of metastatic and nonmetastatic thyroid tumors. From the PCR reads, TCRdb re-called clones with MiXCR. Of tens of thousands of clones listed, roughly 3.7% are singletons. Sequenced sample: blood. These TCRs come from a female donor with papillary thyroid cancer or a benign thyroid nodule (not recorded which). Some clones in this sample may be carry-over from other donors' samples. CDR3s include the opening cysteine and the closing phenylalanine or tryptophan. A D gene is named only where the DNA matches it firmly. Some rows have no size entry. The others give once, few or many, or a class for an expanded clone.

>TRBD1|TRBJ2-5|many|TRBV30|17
CAWSAPRDSWYQETQYF
TGTGCCTGGAGTGCCCCACGGGACAGTTGGTACCAAGAGACCCAGTACTTC
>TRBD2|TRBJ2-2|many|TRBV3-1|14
CASSHSGIAGELFF
TGTGCCAGCAGCCATAGCGGGATCGCCGGGGAGCTGTTTTTT
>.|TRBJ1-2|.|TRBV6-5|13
CASSHIAVHGYTF
TGTGCCAGCAGTCACATCGCGGTTCATGGCTACACCTTC
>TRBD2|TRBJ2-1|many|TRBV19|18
CASSIRSGGRNFGYEQFF
TGTGCCAGTAGTATTCGGTCTGGCGGGAGAAATTTTGGCTATGAGCAGTTCTTC
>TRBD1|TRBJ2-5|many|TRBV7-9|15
CASSSRTGGVETQYF
TGTGCCAGCAGCTCCAGGACAGGGGGCGTAGAGACCCAGTACTTC
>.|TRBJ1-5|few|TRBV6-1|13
CAAHGQLNQPQHF
TGTGCCGCCCATGGACAGCTAAATCAGCCCCAGCATTTT
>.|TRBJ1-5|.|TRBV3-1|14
CASSPVESNQPQHF
TGTGCCAGCAGCCCCGTAGAAAGCAATCAGCCCCAGCATTTT
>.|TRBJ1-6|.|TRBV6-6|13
CASSYSTESPLHF
TGTGCCAGCAGTTACTCGACGGAATCACCCCTCCACTTT
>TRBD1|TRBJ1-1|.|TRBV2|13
CAGRFRGVTEAFF
TGTGCCGGCCGTTTCAGGGGGGTAACTGAAGCTTTCTTT
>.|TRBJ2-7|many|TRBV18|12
CASSQDRDEQYF
TGTGCCAGCTCACAAGACCGAGACGAGCAGTACTTC
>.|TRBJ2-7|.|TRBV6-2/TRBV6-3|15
CASRSEGGSSYEQYF
TGTGCCAGCAGGAGTGAGGGAGGTTCCTCCTACGAGCAGTACTTC
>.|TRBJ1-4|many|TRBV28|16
CASSLPLLGHGEKLFF
TGTGCCAGCAGTTTACCCCTCCTGGGACATGGTGAAAAACTGTTTTTT
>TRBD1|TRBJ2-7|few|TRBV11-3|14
CASSPGQGAYEQYF
TGTGCCAGCAGCCCGGGACAGGGGGCCTACGAGCAGTACTTC
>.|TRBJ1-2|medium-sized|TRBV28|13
CASNTGGNYGYTF
TGTGCCAGCAATACGGGGGGGAACTATGGCTACACCTTC
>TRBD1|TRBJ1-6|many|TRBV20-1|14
CSARTGGEYSPLHF
TGCAGTGCGCGGACAGGGGGCGAGTATTCACCCCTCCACTTT
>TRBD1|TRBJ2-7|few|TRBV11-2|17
CASSLAGGTGYNYEQYF
TGTGCCAGCAGCTTAGCAGGTGGGACAGGGTATAACTACGAGCAGTACTTC
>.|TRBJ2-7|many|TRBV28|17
CASSLSGLHRDRWEQYF
TGTGCCAGCAGTTTATCTGGGTTGCACCGGGATCGGTGGGAGCAGTACTTC
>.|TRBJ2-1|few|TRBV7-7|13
CASSLLASNEQFF
TGTGCTAGCAGCTTACTAGCTTCCAATGAGCAGTTCTTC
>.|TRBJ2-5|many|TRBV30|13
CAWSDSFQETQYF
TGTGCCTGGAGTGACTCGTTCCAAGAGACCCAGTACTTC
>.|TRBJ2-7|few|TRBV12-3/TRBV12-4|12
CASSLGSYEQYF
TGTGCCAGCAGTTTGGGCTCCTACGAGCAGTACTTC
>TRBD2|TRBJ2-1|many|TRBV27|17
CASSLSGGRLAGSRPFF
TGTGCCAGCAGTTTATCGGGGGGGCGACTAGCGGGAAGTCGTCCGTTCTTC
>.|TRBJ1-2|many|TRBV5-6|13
CASSFDRSSGYTF
TGTGCCAGCAGCTTTGACAGGTCTAGCGGCTACACCTTC
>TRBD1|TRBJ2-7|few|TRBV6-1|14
CASSNQGVGNEQYF
TGTGCCAGCAGTAATCAGGGGGTTGGTAACGAGCAGTACTTC
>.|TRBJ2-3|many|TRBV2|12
CASSAGGGGQYF
TGTGCCAGCAGTGCAGGGGGAGGAGGGCAGTATTTT
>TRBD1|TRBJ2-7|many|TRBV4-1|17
CASSPLWTGKGMGEQYF
TGCGCCAGCAGCCCACTCTGGACAGGGAAGGGGATGGGGGAGCAGTACTTC
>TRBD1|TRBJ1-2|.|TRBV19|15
CASSLRDSSNYGYTF
TGTGCCAGTAGTCTCCGGGACAGTTCTAACTATGGCTACACCTTC
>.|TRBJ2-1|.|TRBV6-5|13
CASSYGLMDEQFF
TGTGCCAGCAGTTACGGGCTAATGGATGAGCAGTTCTTC
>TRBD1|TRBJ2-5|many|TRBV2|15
CASMSETGGRKTQYF
TGTGCCAGCATGTCCGAGACAGGGGGCAGGAAGACCCAGTACTTC
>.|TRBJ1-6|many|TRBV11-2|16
CASSLGRGTGNSPLHF
TGTGCCAGCAGCTTAGGGAGGGGAACTGGCAATTCACCCCTCCACTTT
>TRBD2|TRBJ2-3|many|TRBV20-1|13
CSAVTSGTDTQYF
TGCAGTGCTGTTACTAGCGGCACAGATACGCAGTATTTT
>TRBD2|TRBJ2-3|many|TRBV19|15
CASTSPSGTTDTQYF
TGTGCCAGTACCTCTCCCAGCGGGACGACAGATACGCAGTATTTT
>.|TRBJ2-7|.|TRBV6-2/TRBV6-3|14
CASKQGSLGSGQYF
TGTGCCAGCAAGCAGGGATCTCTGGGCTCCGGACAGTACTTC
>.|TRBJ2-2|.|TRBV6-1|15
CASTGLSYFTGELFF
TGTGCCAGCACCGGACTATCCTATTTCACCGGGGAGCTGTTTTTT
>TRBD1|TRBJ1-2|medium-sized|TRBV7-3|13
CASSRQGGYGYTF
TGTGCCAGCAGCCGACAGGGAGGCTATGGCTACACCTTC
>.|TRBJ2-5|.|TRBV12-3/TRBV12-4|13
CASSLIGTETQYF
TGTGCCAGCAGCCTCATCGGGACGGAGACCCAGTACTTC
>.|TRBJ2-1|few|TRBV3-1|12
CASSQDLNEQFF
TGTGCCAGCAGCCAAGATCTAAATGAGCAGTTCTTC
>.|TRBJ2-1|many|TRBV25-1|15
CASSESPPGANEQFF
TGTGCCAGCAGTGAATCTCCCCCGGGAGCGAATGAGCAGTTCTTC
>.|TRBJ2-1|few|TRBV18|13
CASSLRVAVEQFF
TGTGCCAGCTCACTCCGTGTGGCCGTTGAGCAGTTCTTC
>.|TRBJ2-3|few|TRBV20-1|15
CSARDLAGRLDTQYF
TGCAGTGCTAGAGACTTAGCCGGAAGGTTAGATACGCAGTATTTT
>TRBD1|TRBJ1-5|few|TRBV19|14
CASSGDRGLQPQHF
TGTGCCAGTAGTGGGGACAGGGGGCTTCAGCCCCAGCATTTT
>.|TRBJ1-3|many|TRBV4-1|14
CASSQWDPGNTIYF
TGCGCCAGCAGCCAATGGGATCCTGGAAACACCATATATTTT